Each of the 6 T cell receptor beta chains below was sequenced from the same sample in a study of response to subunit inactivated influenza vaccine. A single record per CDR3 protein comes from TCRdb applying MiXCR to the RT-PCR reads. Found here are roughly 630,000 distinct CDR3 sequences, roughly 15% of them singletons; the top ten hold about 7.6%. This sample comprised PBMCs from blood, obtained approximately 15 days before vaccination. These receptors were taken from a man in his fifties who received an inactivated influenza vaccine.

This clonotype was seen only a few times. J is TRBJ2-3 and V is TRBV7-9; 9 bases map to TRBD2. Trimming removed 6 bases from V and 6 bases from J; junction bases left unmatched: 10. This CDR3 has 15 residues. Germline V gene lookup returns CDR1 SEHNR and CDR2 FQNEAQ (reference sequence). CDR3 in amino acids: CASRPPGLAADTQYF. In DNA, the CDR3 is TGTGCCAGCAGGCCACCGGGACTAGCAGCTGATACGCAGTATTTT.

This clonotype was recorded a few times. This chain connects TRBV18 to TRBJ2-1; tentatively, D is TRBD2 (5 bases). Germline V gene lookup returns CDR1 KGHSH and CDR2 LQKENI. This CDR3 region has 13 residues. V was cut by 2 bases and J by 6 bases, with 8 bases left in between. As DNA, the CDR3 is TGTGCCAGCTCACCAGGGAGAGCCAATGAGCAGTTCTTC. Protein: CASSPGRANEQFF.

This sequence joins TRBV11-2 and TRBJ1-2, with D tentatively TRBD1 (5 bases). Trimming stripped 5 bases from V and 7 bases from J, with 17 bases between. The CDR3 spans 14 residues. CDR1 SGHAT and CDR2 FQNNGV come from the germline V gene. CDR3 sequence reads: CASSAARGTTGYTF. The CDR3 DNA is TGTGCCAGCAGCGCCGCCCGGGGGACTACTGGCTACACCTTC.

This chain uses TRBV18 with TRBJ1-1; TRBD1 might be the D (5 bases). V lost 5 bases, J lost 0 bases, and 13 bases lay in between. There are 15 residues in the CDR3. The V gene's germline CDR1 is KGHSH and CDR2 LQKENI. The CDR3: CASSAGYGMNTEAFF. CDR3 nucleotide sequence: TGTGCCAGCTCAGCAGGGTACGGGATGAACACTGAAGCTTTCTTT.

There are many counts of this clonotype. The V and J genes are TRBV18 and TRBJ1-1; D perhaps matches TRBD1 (6 bases). Germline-derived CDR1 and CDR2 are KGHSH and LQKENI. The V end lost 4 bases, the J end lost 3 bases, and 12 bases lay between the germline ends. This CDR3 spans 14 amino acids. As DNA, the CDR3 is TGTGCCAGCTCACATGGACAGCTGTACACTGAAGCTTTCTTT. Its protein is CASSHGQLYTEAFF. Full variable domain (outside the CDR3, taken from reference TRBV18 and TRBJ1-1): NAGVMQNPRHLVRRRGQEARLRCSPMKGHSHVYWYRQLPEEGLKFMVYLQKENIIDESGMPKERFSAEFPKEGPSILRIQQVVRGDSAAYFCASSHGQLYTEAFFGQGTRLTVV.

This clonotype has at least ten counts. The chain carries TRBV5-1 and TRBJ1-4; the D gene is possibly TRBD1 (6 bases). Germline CDR1 SGHRS, CDR2 YFSETQ. V was cut by 1 base and J by 6 bases, with 16 bases left in between. This CDR3 has 16 amino acids. DNA for the CDR3: TGCGCCAGCAGCTTGCTTGGAACAGGGAGGGATGAAAAACTGTTTTTT. Protein sequence: CASSLLGTGRDEKLFF.